Following are 32 T cell receptor beta chains from one sample sequenced in a study of tumour-infiltrating T cells in Burkitt lymphoma. Repertoires were generated with immunoSEQ multiplex PCR, while TCRdb's copy carries only in-frame clones and drops some. The table shows about 13,000 clones, with over 75% occurring only once. The sample was tumor tissue. These receptors all stem from a human donor with diffuse large B-cell lymphoma.

Regarding this clone: Other nucleotide sequences from this sample produce the same CDR3. This sequence joins TRBV6-5 and TRBJ2-5, with 8 bases identical to TRBD1. V trimming: 5 bases; J trimming: 2 bases; junction bases outside the gene matches: 4. The CDR3 runs to 14 residues. The germline CDR1 and CDR2 sequences are MNHEY and SVGAGI. The CDR3 here is CASSLGTGQETQYF. CDR3 nucleotide sequence: TGTGCCAGCAGTCTCGGGACAGGACAAGAGACCCAGTACTTC.

The chain is built from TRBV4-3 and TRBJ1-1; 7 bases match TRBD1. This CDR3 contains 15 residues. The V gene end was trimmed by 6 bases and the J gene end by 1 base; junction bases not matched to a gene: 8. CDR1 LGHNA and CDR2 YSLEER come from the germline V gene. The CDR3 here is CASRITGVSNTEAFF. DNA of the CDR3: TGCGCCAGCAGGATTACAGGGGTGTCGAACACTGAAGCTTTCTTT.

This chain joins TRBV19 and TRBJ2-7; D assignment may be TRBD1 or TRBD2 (5 bases each). This CDR3 has 13 amino acids. Germline lookup yields CDR1 LNHDA and CDR2 SQIVND (reference sequence). With 5 bases removed from V and 2 bases from J, the gap between germline ends came to 10 bases. This CDR3 reads CASSPGATYEQYF. As DNA, the CDR3 is TGTGCCAGTAGTCCCGGGGCGACCTACGAGCAGTACTTC.

This chain joins TRBV7-8 and TRBJ2-1; 11 bases fit TRBD1. Germline CDR1 is SGHVS and CDR2 is FQNEAQ. This CDR3 is built from 15 residues. The ends lost 5 bases at V and 4 bases at J; junction bases unmatched: 4. DNA for the CDR3: TGTGCCAGCAGCACGGGACAGGGGGGGTACAATGAGCAGTTCTTC. Translating gives CASSTGQGGYNEQFF.

V and J are TRBV13 and TRBJ1-5, with D perhaps TRBD1 (5 bases). CDR1 and CDR2 (germline): PRHDT, FYEKMQ (reference sequence). This CDR3 comprises 13 residues. V was cut by 6 bases and J by 6 bases, with 12 bases left in between. The CDR3 nucleotides are TGTGCCAGCAGTCTAGGGGTTCTTCAGCCCCAGCATTTT. This sequence encodes CASSLGVLQPQHF.

V usage is TRBV21-1 and J usage is TRBJ2-7; TRBD1 reflects the table's D call only, with no check against the DNA. TRBV21-1 is a listed pseudogene. The CDR3 contains 13 residues. The CDR3 is CASSKGTGSEQYF. As DNA, the CDR3 is TGTGCCAGCAGCAAAGGAACAGGAAGCGAGCAGTACTTC.

V is TRBV7-3 and J is TRBJ2-2; unclear D gene. CDR3 length: 13 amino acids. Trimming took 2 bases from V and 6 from J, leaving 7 bases between them. Germline V lookup: CDR1 SGHTA, CDR2 FQGTGA. The CDR3 region is CASSLVFAGELFF. As DNA, the CDR3 is TGTGCCAGCAGCTTAGTATTTGCCGGGGAGCTGTTTTTT.

The V and J genes are TRBV29-1 and TRBJ2-3, with D perhaps TRBD1 (5 bases). This CDR3 contains 13 residues. V lost 4 bases and J 0 bases, leaving 8 bases between the germline ends. The germline V gene encodes CDR1 SQVTM and CDR2 ANQGSEA. The DNA for the CDR3 is TGCAGCGTTGGCAGGGCTAGCACAGATACGCAGTATTTT. Translation gives CSVGRASTDTQYF.

The chain joins TRBV4-3 to TRBJ2-1; D might be TRBD1 (6 bases). V dropped 0 bases and J dropped 5 bases, with 8 bases sitting between them. The CDR3 contains 14 residues. Germline V lookup: CDR1 LGHNA, CDR2 YSLEER. The CDR3 DNA reads as TGCGCCAGCAGCCAAGACAGGGGAAACAATGAGCAGTTCTTC. The encoded protein is CASSQDRGNNEQFF.

The CDR3 DNA is TGCAGCGTTCGGGTGGGTACTGAAGCTTTCTTT. Translated: CSVRVGTEAFF. The genes are TRBV29-1 and TRBJ1-1; D call uncertain. Germline values: CDR1 SQVTM, CDR2 ANQGSEA. This CDR3 is 11 amino acids long. The V end lost 5 bases, the J end lost 5 bases, and 9 bases lay between the germline ends.

The CDR3 is CASSQVQKVRNEQFF. The CDR3 nucleotides are TGTGCCAGCAGCCAAGTACAGAAGGTTAGAAATGAGCAGTTCTTC. The gene calls are TRBV14 and TRBJ2-1; D is undetermined. Trimming took 1 base from V and 7 from J, leaving 14 bases between them. Germline CDR1 SGHDN, CDR2 FVKESK. CDR3 size: 15 residues.

CDR3 amino acids: CASSLQGFQPQHF. In DNA, the CDR3 is TGTGCCAGCAGCCTACAGGGGTTTCAGCCCCAGCATTTT. The V and J genes are TRBV7-9 and TRBJ1-5, with TRBD1 matching over 7 bases. Germline V CDR1 and CDR2: SEHNR, FQNEAQ (reference sequence). J gave up 6 bases and V 5 bases, and 4 bases lay outside the gene matches. The CDR3 has 13 amino acids. Full variable domain (missing parts from reference TRBV7-9 and TRBJ1-5): DTGVSQNPRHKITKRGQNVTFRCDPISEHNRLYWYRQTLGQGPEFLTYFQNEAQLEKSRLLSDRFSAERPKGSFSTLEIQRTEQGDSAMYLCASSLQGFQPQHFGDGTRLSIL.

The chain links TRBV2 to TRBJ2-2; D call uncertain. CDR1 is SNHLY and CDR2 is FYNNEI in the germline V gene. The V end lost 3 bases, the J end lost 4 bases, and 9 bases lay between the germline ends. CDR3 length: 14 amino acids. CDR3: CASSDDSRTGELFF. Written as DNA, the CDR3 is TGTGCCAGCAGTGACGATTCACGCACCGGGGAGCTGTTTTTT.

The chain combines TRBV6-5 with TRBJ2-5, with 9 bases identical to TRBD1. After removal of 4 bases from V and 7 bases from J, the junction contained 13 bases not matched to a gene. The CDR3 runs to 16 residues. In germline, CDR1 is MNHEY, CDR2 SVGAGI. This CDR3 reads CASSSLVRTGAGTQYF. The CDR3 region has the DNA TGTGCCAGCAGTTCCCTCGTGAGGACAGGGGCTGGGACCCAGTACTTC.

This CDR3 reads CASSLGDRVGEKLFF. CDR3 nucleotides: TGTGCCAGCAGTTTAGGGGACAGGGTGGGAGAAAAACTGTTTTTT. The chain links TRBV28 to TRBJ1-4, with 9 bases lining up with TRBD1. V gave up 2 bases and J gave up 8 bases; unmatched junction bases: 6. Germline CDR1 and CDR2: MDHEN and SYDVKM. The CDR3 consists of 15 residues. Full variable domain (rest looked up from reference TRBV28 and TRBJ1-4): DVKVTQSSRYLVKRTGEKVFLECVQDMDHENMFWYRQDPGLGLRLIYFSYDVKMKEKGDIPEGYSVSREKKERFSLILESASTNQTSMYLCASSLGDRVGEKLFFGSGTQLSVL.

The chain is built from TRBV7-3 and TRBJ1-2; TRBD1 is a possible D gene (5 bases). There are 15 residues in the CDR3. CDR1 and CDR2 (germline): SGHTA, FQGTGA. V lost 1 base to trimming and J lost 2 bases, with 11 bases between them. The CDR3 loop is CASSLNGGTNYGYTF. For the CDR3, the DNA is TGTGCCAGCAGCTTAAACGGGGGGACCAACTATGGCTACACCTTC.

The V call is TRBV4-3, the J call TRBJ2-7; TRBD2 agrees at 10 bases. V gave up 2 bases and J gave up 0 bases; unmatched junction bases: 4. The CDR3 is 16 amino acids. Per the germline V gene, CDR1 is LGHNA and CDR2 is YSLEER. CDR3 in DNA: TGCGCCAGCAGCCAATCTAGCGGGGGAAGCTCCTACGAGCAGTACTTC. Its protein product is CASSQSSGGSSYEQYF.

The gene calls are TRBV29-1 and TRBJ2-1; D is ambiguous. V gave up 2 bases and J gave up 4 bases, with 6 bases separating them. This CDR3 is built from 12 residues. Germline CDR1 and CDR2: SQVTM and ANQGSEA. DNA of the CDR3: TGCAGCGTTGAACACAGTTACAATGAGCAGTTCTTC. Translating it yields CSVEHSYNEQFF.

The chain combines TRBV9 with TRBJ1-1, with a tentative D call TRBD1 (6 bases). The CDR3 runs 15 residues. V was cut by 0 bases and J by 3 bases, with 12 bases left in between. Germline values: CDR1 SGDLS, CDR2 YYNGEE. CDR3 sequence (DNA): TGTGCCAGCAGCGTAGATGCAGGGGAGTACACTGAAGCTTTCTTT. It codes for CASSVDAGEYTEAFF.

The chain has TRBV5-1 and TRBJ1-1; 8 bases line up with TRBD1. CDR1 SGHRS and CDR2 YFSETQ come from the germline V gene. With 0 bases clipped from V and 1 base from J, the junction kept 5 bases outside the gene matches. The CDR3 has 16 residues. DNA of the CDR3: TGCGCCAGCAGCTTGGCAGGGGGCCTTGGGAACACTGAAGCTTTCTTT. It encodes CASSLAGGLGNTEAFF.

Here the CDR3 DNA reads TGTGCCAGTACCTCCCTGGTGGGGGGAATCATGAACACTGAAGCTTTCTTT. This encodes CASTSLVGGIMNTEAFF. The V call is TRBV19, the J call TRBJ1-1, with D perhaps TRBD1 (5 bases). The CDR3 has 17 residues. Trimming took 7 bases from V and 0 from J, leaving 21 bases between them. Germline V gene data show CDR1 as LNHDA and CDR2 as SQIVND (reference sequence).

This clone came up a few times. The chain combines TRBV9 with TRBJ2-1; D unresolved. In germline, CDR1 is SGDLS, CDR2 YYNGEE. The germline V and J ends were trimmed by 1 base and 5 bases, with 4 bases remaining between them. The CDR3 loop spans 12 amino acids. DNA for the CDR3: TGTGCCAGCAGCGTAACGAACAATGAGCAGTTCTTC. It encodes CASSVTNNEQFF.

As to this clone: At one boundary the junction diverges from the germline segment, which might be a read error. This sample also contains other DNA sequences that code for the same CDR3. The chain links TRBV9 to TRBJ2-1, with TRBD2 matching over 8 bases. Germline assignment: CDR1 SGDLS and CDR2 YYNGEE. CDR3 length: 13 amino acids. This chain's CDR3 is CASSVGLANEQFF. For the CDR3, the DNA is TGTGCCAGTAGCGTAGGACTAGCTAATGAGCAGTTCTTC.

The rearrangement links TRBV7-8 to TRBJ2-3; no firm D call. The CDR3 is 14 residues long. Germline V lookup: CDR1 SGHVS, CDR2 FQNEAQ. Trimming removed 5 bases at V and 6 bases at J, with 15 bases between. CDR3 sequence reads: CASSPTVKLDTQYF. The CDR3, as DNA: TGTGCCAGCAGCCCTACCGTAAAACTCGATACGCAGTATTTT.

The rearrangement joins TRBV7-8 to TRBJ1-5; no firm D call. V lost 5 bases, J lost 3 bases, and 17 bases lay in between. The CDR3 covers 16 residues. Looked up from germline, CDR1 is SGHVS and CDR2 is FQNEAQ. For the CDR3, the DNA is TGTGCCAGCAGCCCTTTGTTCGACATCGACAATCAGCCCCAGCATTTT. This gives the protein CASSPLFDIDNQPQHF.

V usage is TRBV5-4 and J usage is TRBJ2-3, with 11 positions matching TRBD2. J lost 4 bases, V lost 4 bases, and 8 bases had no gene match. The CDR3 sequence is 16 residues long. Germline assignment: CDR1 SGHNT and CDR2 YYREEE (reference sequence). The CDR3 nucleotides read TGTGCCAGCAGCCGGCGACTAGCGGGATTCGCAGATACGCAGTATTTT. Its protein product is CASSRRLAGFADTQYF.

V usage is TRBV6-5 and J usage is TRBJ2-5; 7 bases match TRBD1. The CDR3 has 13 amino acids. Germline lookup yields CDR1 MNHEY and CDR2 SVGAGI. V dropped 6 bases and J dropped 6; count of bases not matched to a gene: 7. This CDR3 reads CASRGQPGKTQYF. CDR3 nucleotide sequence: TGTGCCAGCAGGGGACAGCCGGGGAAGACCCAGTACTTC.

The DNA of the CDR3 is TGTGCCAGCAGTTTAACAGCTTATTGGGGGCCAGCCTCCGGGACTAATGAAAAACTGTTTTTT. Amino acid sequence: CASSLTAYWGPASGTNEKLFF. The chain carries TRBV28 and TRBJ1-4; the D gene is possibly TRBD1 (6 bases). This CDR3 has 21 amino acids. The germline CDR1 and CDR2 sequences are MDHEN and SYDVKM. Trimming removed 2 bases from V and 2 bases from J, with 27 bases in between.

The V and J genes are TRBV4-3 and TRBJ2-5; 10 bases are a match to TRBD1. V lost 3 bases and J lost 2; bases outside the gene matches: 6. The germline gives CDR1 LGHNA, CDR2 YSLEER. CDR3 length: 16 residues. In DNA form, the CDR3 reads TGCGCCAGCAGCCAGTACGGGACAGGGGAACAAGAGACCCAGTACTTC. Translating gives CASSQYGTGEQETQYF.

The rearrangement links TRBV4-2 to TRBJ1-2; 7 bases line up with TRBD1. The ends lost 1 base at V and 8 bases at J; junction bases unmatched: 7. There are 14 residues in the CDR3. Per germline, CDR1 LGHNA and CDR2 YNFKEQ. CDR3 sequence (DNA): TGTGCCAGCAGCCAAGGAGGGGGCCCTACGGGCTACACCTTC. Amino acids: CASSQGGGPTGYTF.

The rearrangement links TRBV27 to TRBJ2-1; 7 nucleotides match TRBD2. The trim removed 4 bases at V and 3 bases at J, leaving 12 bases unmatched. This CDR3 contains 17 residues. Germline assignment: CDR1 MNHEY and CDR2 SMNVEV (reference sequence). The CDR3, as DNA: TGTGCCAGCAGTTCGCGAGTCAGCGGGGTACACTACAATGAGCAGTTCTTC. It yields the protein CASSSRVSGVHYNEQFF.

As DNA, the CDR3 is TGTGCCAGCAGCTTAGGGACAGGGTCAATGAATCAGCCCCAGCATTTT. Translation: CASSLGTGSMNQPQHF. The V gene is TRBV7-9, the J gene TRBJ1-5; 8 nucleotides align to TRBD1. CDR3 size: 16 residues. Germline-derived CDR1 and CDR2 are SEHNR and FQNEAQ (reference sequence). The V and J ends lost 1 base and 4 bases, in that order; junction bases with no gene match: 6.